This T cell receptor gamma chain stems from a study of gamma-delta T cells after stem cell transplantation. A word on this clone: A read error may explain this, as a much larger clone is one base away.

TCRdb repeated clone calling on the RT-PCR reads with CATT. The data hold 350 or so gamma-chain clones, with 2% to 3% observed a single time. Looked up from germline, CDR1 is GITISATS and CDR2 is ISYDGTV (reference sequence). The length of the CDR3 is 11 residues. The specimen was gamma-delta T cells. The origin of this receptor is a human donor. It is not recorded whose cells these are; they may come from a transplant donor. This chain joins TRGV9 and TRGJ1 or TRGJ2. The CDR3 DNA reads TGTACCTTGTGGGAGACCCCTAAGAAACTCTTT. Protein sequence: CTLWETPKKLF.